One and the same sample provided the 21 T cell receptor beta chains below, sequenced in a study of T cells in Graves' hyperthyroidism and ophthalmopathy. TCR beta CDR3 sequences were amplified from RNA transcripts. The HTBI set primed first-round TCR CDR3 RT-PCR. MiXCR was run by TCRdb on the multiplex PCR reads, yielding one entry per CDR3 protein. The sample lists fewer than 500,000 distinct CDR3 sequences, about 15% occurring once. Sequenced material: blood. These receptor sequences come from a man younger than 30 with Graves' ophthalmopathy.

This clonotype has just a few counts. The V gene is TRBV4-1, the J gene TRBJ1-4; 8 nucleotides align to TRBD1. The J segment lost 3 bases and the V segment lost 5 bases, leaving 8 bases of the junction unmatched. Germline V lookup: CDR1 MGHRA, CDR2 YSYEKL. The CDR3 contains 16 residues. The CDR3 DNA is TGCGCCAGCAGCACAGGACAGGGTGGTCCTAATGAAAAACTGTTTTTT. Amino acids: CASSTGQGGPNEKLFF.

The table lists this clonotype with a few counts. Germline and junction disagree at one end, which may indicate a read error. This chain links TRBV9 with TRBJ2-7, with D maybe TRBD1 (7 bases). The CDR3 has 13 amino acids. Germline V lookup: CDR1 SGDLS, CDR2 YYNGEE. The CDR3 region is CATSAGQSYEQYF. The CDR3 DNA reads as TGTGCCACCAGCGCGGGACAGTCCTACGAGCAGTACTTC.

This clonotype was seen more than once but under ten times. V usage is TRBV2 and J usage is TRBJ2-6, with a tentative D call TRBD1 (6 bases). Germline V gene lookup returns CDR1 SNHLY and CDR2 FYNNEI. Trimming removed 4 bases at V and 0 bases at J, with 10 bases between. The length of the CDR3 is 16 residues. In DNA form, the CDR3 reads TGTGCCAGCAGTGCACAGGGAAGCTCTGGGGCCAACGTCCTGACTTTC. Its protein product is CASSAQGSSGANVLTF.

A word on this clonotype: A much larger clone differs from this one at a single base, so this may be a read error. This chain uses TRBV7-9 with TRBJ2-5, with 7 nucleotides matching TRBD2. The germline gives CDR1 SEHNR, CDR2 FQNEAQ (reference sequence). The length of the CDR3 is 13 residues. This chain's CDR3 is CASSGGTIETRYF. As DNA, the CDR3 is TGTGCCAGCAGCGGAGGGACTATAGAGACCCGGTACTTC.

In this sample, this clonotype turned up many times. The CDR3 DNA reads as TGTGCCAGCAGCTTCCGACAGGGGGCCTACGAGCAGTACTTC. Translation: CASSFRQGAYEQYF. This rearrangement joins TRBV5-5 to TRBJ2-7; 9 nucleotides align to TRBD1. V was clipped by 2 bases and J by 2 bases; unmatched bases: 2. The germline V gene encodes CDR1 SGHKS and CDR2 YYEKEE (reference sequence). This CDR3 has 14 residues.

This clonotype was counted many times. The genes are TRBV7-9 and TRBJ2-5; TRBD2 is a possible D gene (7 bases). The CDR3 length is 15 residues. Looked up from germline, CDR1 is SEHNR and CDR2 is FQNEAQ (reference sequence). The V and J ends lost 5 bases and 4 bases respectively, with 17 bases between them. The CDR3 nucleotides are TGTGCCAGCAGCCAACCGGGGGGCGAGGGAGAGACCCAGTACTTC. It encodes CASSQPGGEGETQYF.

This clonotype was picked up many times. CDR3 sequence reads: CASSLGGVGTGISYEQYF. Here the CDR3 DNA reads TGCGCCAGCAGCTTGGGAGGAGTCGGGACAGGAATCTCCTACGAGCAGTACTTC. The V and J genes are TRBV5-1 and TRBJ2-7, with TRBD1 matching over 8 bases. Germline V CDR1 and CDR2: SGHRS, YFSETQ. V was pared by 0 bases and J by 0 bases, with 11 bases of the junction left unmatched. The length of the CDR3 is 18 residues. Combining the CDR3 with reference TRBV5-1 and TRBJ2-7 gives the whole variable domain KAGVTQTPRYLIKTRGQQVTLSCSPISGHRSVSWYQQTPGQGLQFLFEYFSETQRNKGNFPGRFSGRQFSNSRSEMNVSTLELGDSALYLCASSLGGVGTGISYEQYFGPGTRLTVT.

This clonotype was picked up many times. The genes are TRBV7-9 and TRBJ2-1; unclear D gene. Trimming cost V 4 bases and J 4 bases, with 14 bases left between them. Germline V gene lookup returns CDR1 SEHNR and CDR2 FQNEAQ (reference sequence). CDR3 length: 15 amino acids. CDR3 region: CASSSSVVPYNEQFF. Written as DNA, the CDR3 is TGTGCCAGCAGCTCCTCAGTAGTCCCATACAATGAGCAGTTCTTC.

Only a few counts were recorded for this clonotype. The chain has TRBV24-1 and TRBJ1-5; no clear D. The CDR3 sequence is 13 residues long. The ends were cut back, 2 bases at V and 7 bases at J, with 8 bases in the middle. Germline V gene sequence: CDR1 KGHDR, CDR2 SFDVKD. DNA for the CDR3: TGTGCCACCAGTGATTCGCAGCGGCAGCCCCAGCATTTT. Translation: CATSDSQRQPQHF.

This clonotype was picked up many times. The chain couples TRBV3-1 to TRBJ2-1; 9 bases fit TRBD2. Per the germline V gene, CDR1 is LGHDT and CDR2 is YNNKEL (reference sequence). The CDR3 has 12 residues. V dropped 4 bases and J dropped 13; count of bases not matched to a gene: 5. The CDR3 loop is CASSPGLAFQFF. CDR3 sequence (DNA): TGTGCCAGCAGCCCCGGACTAGCGTTTCAGTTCTTC.

The genes are TRBV7-8 and TRBJ1-6; weak D call: TRBD1 (6 bases). With 5 bases removed from V and 7 bases from J, the gap between germline ends came to 9 bases. In germline, CDR1 is SGHVS, CDR2 FQNEAQ. The CDR3 sequence is 13 residues long. CDR3 residues: CASSAGANSPLHF. DNA of the CDR3: TGTGCCAGCAGCGCAGGGGCCAATTCACCCCTCCACTTT.

This clonotype has at least ten counts. J is TRBJ1-1 and V is TRBV3-1; tentatively, D is TRBD1 (5 bases). CDR1 is LGHDT and CDR2 is YNNKEL in the germline V gene (reference sequence). The CDR3 runs 14 residues. Trimming removed 4 bases at V and 7 bases at J, with 16 bases between. The CDR3 DNA reads as TGTGCCAGCAGCCCCCCCCGCTGGGACCGTGAAGCTTTCTTT. Protein: CASSPPRWDREAFF.

This clonotype has at least ten counts. The rearrangement joins TRBV7-3 to TRBJ2-1; possibly TRBD1 or TRBD2 for D (5 bases each). Trimming removed 1 base at V and 5 bases at J, with 15 bases between. This CDR3 has 16 residues. CDR1 SGHTA and CDR2 FQGTGA come from the germline V gene. CDR3 region: CASSLNAGRADNEQFF. As DNA, the CDR3 is TGTGCCAGCAGCTTAAATGCGGGCAGGGCGGACAATGAGCAGTTCTTC.

The chain uses TRBV10-1 and TRBJ2-3; D is unresolved. CDR1 is WNHNN, CDR2 SYGVQD, per germline (reference sequence). V was cut by 3 bases and J by 4 bases, with 8 bases left in between. The CDR3 is 13 amino acids. The CDR3 sequence is CASSDGWADTQYF. The CDR3 region has the DNA TGCGCCAGCAGTGACGGATGGGCAGATACGCAGTATTTT.

This clonotype was observed once. The J gene is TRBJ1-6, the V gene TRBV6-1; 8 nucleotides line up with TRBD1. J lost 8 bases, V lost 6 bases, and 9 bases had no gene match. This CDR3 has 15 amino acids. Germline lookup yields CDR1 MNHNS and CDR2 SASEGT. The CDR3 loop is CASSRDRLIYSPLHF. DNA of the CDR3: TGTGCCAGCAGCCGGGACAGGTTAATCTATTCACCCCTCCACTTT.

This clonotype occurred a few times. The chain uses TRBV6-1 and TRBJ2-3, with 12 bases that match TRBD2. CDR1 MNHNS and CDR2 SASEGT come from the germline V gene. V was pared by 5 bases and J by 2 bases, with 5 bases of the junction left unmatched. This CDR3 is built from 16 residues. In nucleotides, the CDR3 is TGTGCCAGCAGTCCCACTAGCGGGGGGTACACAGATACGCAGTATTTT. Translation: CASSPTSGGYTDTQYF.

This clonotype was found many times. The J gene is TRBJ2-3, the V gene TRBV12-3 or TRBV12-4; D may be TRBD2 (6 bases). V gave up 5 bases and J gave up 1 base, with 16 bases separating them. The CDR3 covers 16 residues. CDR3 sequence reads: CASSRDWGTGTDTQYF. CDR3 bases: TGTGCCAGCAGTCGCGACTGGGGGACTGGCACAGATACGCAGTATTTT.

This clonotype occurred many times. The chain is built from TRBV7-6 and TRBJ1-2; D not resolved. Germline CDR1 is SGHVS and CDR2 is FNYEAQ. The CDR3 runs 13 residues. The V end was cut by 0 bases, the J end by 4 bases, with 6 bases between. The CDR3 sequence is CASSLAPSYGYTF. The CDR3 nucleotides are TGTGCCAGCAGCTTAGCGCCCAGCTATGGCTACACCTTC.

This clonotype was picked up many times. The chain links TRBV5-1 to TRBJ2-5; D unresolved. Between the trimmed V and J ends, which lost 5 bases and 3 bases, there was a span of 8 bases. Germline V CDR1 and CDR2: SGHRS, YFSETQ. This CDR3 region has 12 residues. As DNA, the CDR3 is TGCGCCAGCAGTTTGCCCAAAGAGACCCAGTACTTC. It codes for CASSLPKETQYF.

This clonotype was seen repeatedly, ten times or more. CDR3 loop: CASSSPPGQRNTEAFF. DNA for the CDR3: TGTGCCAGCAGCTCCCCACCGGGACAGAGGAACACTGAAGCTTTCTTT. This sequence joins TRBV12-3 or TRBV12-4 and TRBJ1-1; 7 bases match TRBD1. With 6 bases clipped from V and 1 base from J, the junction kept 11 bases outside the gene matches. This CDR3 has 16 amino acids.

This clonotype was seen ten or more times. This chain joins TRBV3-1 and TRBJ2-7, with TRBD2 matching 7 bases. CDR3 length: 13 residues. The V segment lost 4 bases and the J segment 3 bases; nucleotides outside the gene matches: 3. CDR1 is LGHDT, CDR2 YNNKEL, per germline (reference sequence). This chain's CDR3 is CASSPSGLYEQYF. In DNA form, the CDR3 reads TGTGCCAGCAGCCCTAGCGGCCTCTACGAGCAGTACTTC.